The source of this T cell receptor beta chain is a study of T-cell memory formation after mild COVID-19. As for the study in general: Largely donor-specific sequence clusters came from a couple of donors. Whole-study findings and limits: Memory from before infection featured some responding clones, which suggests cross-reactive memory joined. There was no confirmation that second-wave clones peaking on day 37 were SARS-CoV-2 specific. Contracting CD4+ clones sat mainly in CM and EM; CD8+ in EMRA.

Trimming shortened V by 0 bases and J by 1 base, and 15 bases separated the two germline ends. The germline CDR1 and CDR2 sequences are LGHNA and YSLEER. This CDR3 has 17 amino acids. Via MiXCR, TCRdb re-called the 5' RACE reads, giving one row per CDR3 protein. The profile shows about 82,000 distinct CDR3 sequences, about 13% of them singletons. Regarding this clonotype: Its antigen remains unidentified.

This clonotype was sampled from a man aged 18 to 29 who had mild COVID-19 (a few samples of this study predate the infection). Cell type and time point are not known. The chain links TRBV4-3 to TRBJ1-1, with D tentatively TRBD1 (6 bases). Sequenced: PBMCs or a T cell subset sorted from them (not recorded which). The DNA for the CDR3 is TGCGCCAGCAGCCAAGATGGAGCAGGGGTTGGGAACACTGAAGCTTTCTTT. As protein: CASSQDGAGVGNTEAFF.